Detailed here is one TCR beta chain. The CDR3 is made up of 15 amino acids. Trimming left V 6 bases short and J 2 bases short, with 14 bases between. The germline V gene has CDR1 LNHDA and CDR2 SQIVND (reference sequence). This sample was taken from a study of blood T cell repertoires in COVID-19. Whole-study context: The origin of the acute and convalescent COVID-19 samples was the United States, Italy and Spain.

Per the authors' pipeline: Cell counts per sample came from amplifying reference gene primers. Some clones are missing from TCRdb's copy, which holds only in-frame ones; the method was immunoSEQ multiplex PCR. D and trimming were read from the DNA, whereas the V and J calls and clone size are those reported in that table. The sample lists some 150,000 clones; roughly 80% were seen once. Sequences were obtained from peripheral blood. J is TRBJ1-5 and V is TRBV19; D possibly corresponds to TRBD1 (5 bases). This receptor was identified in a man aged 45-60 years with active or convalescent COVID-19. Here the CDR3 DNA reads TGTGCCAGTAGCTTGGCAGGGTTCGGCAATCAGCCCCAGCATTTT. It yields the protein CASSLAGFGNQPQHF.